These 27 T cell receptor beta chains were sequenced from one sample in a study of T cell clones after liver transplantation. Repertoires were generated with immunoSEQ multiplex PCR, while TCRdb's copy carries only in-frame clones and drops some. The sample holds roughly 67,000 clones, more than 85% seen once. The specimen comprised CD4+ T cells from blood, sampled less than 27 months after liver transplant. These receptors originate from a human patient who received a liver transplant. Some T cells may possibly be graft donor cells.

This chain joins TRBV18 and TRBJ1-2; 7 bases line up with TRBD1. The germline V gene encodes CDR1 KGHSH and CDR2 LQKENI. J was trimmed by 8 bases and V by 4 bases; bases with no gene match: 13. The CDR3 has 15 residues. The CDR3 bases are TGTGCCAGCTCACGGACCGGGACAGAGATGATGGGCTACACCTTC. It translates to CASSRTGTEMMGYTF.

The chain couples TRBV5-1 to TRBJ2-3; D might be TRBD1 or TRBD2, each matching 5 bases. The CDR3 runs to 14 residues. V lost 7 bases, J lost 0 bases, and 12 bases lay in between. Germline CDR1 reads SGHRS; CDR2 reads YFSETQ. The CDR3: CASLPGPSTDTQYF. CDR3 DNA: TGCGCCAGCCTCCCGGGGCCTAGCACAGATACGCAGTATTTT.

The chain recombines TRBV11-1 with TRBJ2-7; unclear D gene. Germline V gene sequence: CDR1 SGHAT, CDR2 FQDESV (reference sequence). The CDR3 totals 15 residues. The V gene lost 6 bases and the J gene lost 0 bases, with 15 bases spanning the gap. In DNA form, the CDR3 reads TGTGCCAGCAGTCCTCCCCGCCGGAACTCCTACGAGCAGTACTTC. Translating it yields CASSPPRRNSYEQYF.

The chain uses TRBV9 and TRBJ2-3; no reliable D call. The CDR3 length is 15 residues. The V gene lost 0 bases and the J gene lost 4 bases, with 12 bases spanning the gap. Germline V CDR1 and CDR2: SGDLS, YYNGEE. This CDR3 reads CASSVAATGADTQYF. Here the CDR3 DNA reads TGTGCCAGCAGCGTAGCTGCGACCGGAGCAGATACGCAGTATTTT.

The chain recombines TRBV6-1 with TRBJ1-5; D remains ambiguous. This CDR3 region has 15 residues. V gave up 2 bases and J gave up 0 bases, with 8 bases separating them. Looked up from germline, CDR1 is MNHNS and CDR2 is SASEGT. The CDR3 region has the DNA TGTGCCAGCAGTGAATTTGGTAATAGCAATCAGCCCCAGCATTTT. It codes for CASSEFGNSNQPQHF.

The J gene is TRBJ1-5, the V gene TRBV19; TRBD1 might be the D (6 bases). The length of the CDR3 is 14 residues. CDR1 and CDR2 (germline): LNHDA, SQIVND (reference sequence). With 8 bases removed from V and 0 bases from J, the gap between germline ends came to 11 bases. The CDR3 DNA is TGTGCCAGTGCACAGGGCTATAGCAATCAGCCCCAGCATTTT. This codes for CASAQGYSNQPQHF.

The CDR3 coding sequence is TGTGCCAGCAGCTTAGAACAGGTCCCCGGCAATGAGCAGTTCTTC. It is translated as CASSLEQVPGNEQFF. V and J are TRBV7-2 and TRBJ2-1, with D maybe TRBD1 (5 bases). The CDR3 spans 15 residues. V dropped 1 base and J dropped 6 bases, with 13 bases sitting between them. Germline CDR1 reads SGHTA; CDR2 reads FQGNSA. The whole variable domain, remainder taken from reference TRBV7-2 and TRBJ2-1, is GAGVSQSPSNKVTEKGKDVELRCDPISGHTALYWYRQSLGQGLEFLIYFQGNSAPDKSGLPSDRFSAERTGGSVSTLTIQRTQQEDSAVYLCASSLEQVPGNEQFFGPGTRLTVL.

In DNA, the CDR3 is TGTGCCAGCAGCTTTCTAGCGGGAGGGATCGAGCAGTACTTC. Translating it yields CASSFLAGGIEQYF. V and J are TRBV11-2 and TRBJ2-7, with TRBD2 matching 12 bases. J gave up 6 bases and V 3 bases, and 3 bases lay outside the gene matches. The length of the CDR3 is 14 residues. CDR1 and CDR2 from the germline V gene are SGHAT and FQNNGV. Combining the CDR3 with reference TRBV11-2 and TRBJ2-7 gives the whole variable domain EAGVAQSPRYKIIEKRQSVAFWCNPISGHATLYWYQQILGQGPKLLIQFQNNGVVDDSQLPKDRFSAERLKGVDSTLKIQPAKLEDSAVYLCASSFLAGGIEQYFGPGTRLTVT.

The rearrangement links TRBV11-3 to TRBJ1-1; 7 nucleotides agree with TRBD1. Trimming cost V 6 bases and J 6 bases; bases outside gene matches: 7. This CDR3 is 13 amino acids long. Germline CDR1 reads SGHNT; CDR2 reads YENEEA. The CDR3 spells CASSSGDRAEAFF. DNA of the CDR3: TGTGCCAGCAGTTCCGGTGACAGGGCTGAAGCTTTCTTT.

The CDR3 nucleotides read TGTGCCAGCAGCAAACGACCGGGGACTAGCTTAATTCCCACGGAGACCCAGTACTTC. This gives the protein CASSKRPGTSLIPTETQYF. The chain has TRBV7-9 and TRBJ2-5, with TRBD2 matching over 9 bases. The germline gives CDR1 SEHNR, CDR2 FQNEAQ (reference sequence). This CDR3 has 19 amino acids. Trimming cost V 5 bases and J 5 bases; bases outside gene matches: 21.

The V call is TRBV28, the J call TRBJ2-4; TRBD1 matches 11 bases. The CDR3 extends over 14 amino acids. Germline CDR1 and CDR2: MDHEN and SYDVKM. J lost 8 bases, V lost 3 bases, and 3 bases had no gene match. CDR3 sequence: CASSLGQGGDIQYF. The CDR3 region has the DNA TGTGCCAGCAGTTTGGGACAGGGGGGGGACATTCAGTACTTC.

V gene TRBV4-3 combines with J gene TRBJ1-5, with D unclear. CDR3 length equals 14 residues. V was cut by 0 bases and J by 7 bases, with 10 bases left in between. Germline V gene lookup returns CDR1 LGHNA and CDR2 YSLEER. CDR3 nucleotides: TGCGCCAGCAGCCAAGATGTGGGGAAGCAGCCCCAGCATTTT. Translated: CASSQDVGKQPQHF.

This chain links TRBV19 with TRBJ2-3; 15 bases match TRBD2. Trimming took 5 bases from V and 4 from J; bases not matched to a gene: 13. This CDR3 has 19 amino acids. CDR1 is LNHDA, CDR2 SQIVND, per germline (reference sequence). CDR3 sequence: CASSARTSGRAVQADTQYF. Here the CDR3 DNA reads TGTGCCAGTAGTGCTAGGACTAGCGGGAGGGCCGTTCAGGCAGATACGCAGTATTTT.

The V gene is TRBV27, the J gene TRBJ2-7; D is uncertain. The CDR3 has 13 residues. Trimming cost V 3 bases and J 1 base, with 7 bases left between them. Germline CDR1 reads MNHEY; CDR2 reads SMNVEV (reference sequence). The CDR3: CASSFTVSYEQYF. The CDR3 DNA sequence: TGTGCCAGCAGTTTTACGGTTTCCTACGAGCAGTACTTC.

The rearrangement uses TRBV29-1 and TRBJ2-7, with 9 bases identical to TRBD2. The J segment lost 8 bases and the V segment lost 4 bases, leaving 6 bases of the junction unmatched. The CDR3 spans 12 residues. Germline CDR1 is SQVTM and CDR2 is ANQGSEA. DNA for the CDR3: TGCAGCGTTGTTAGCGGGAGTTTGAAGCAGTACTTC. This codes for CSVVSGSLKQYF.

CDR3 DNA sequence: TGCGCCAGCAGCTTGGGTGTAGCGGGGGCCTCCTACGAGCAGTACTTC. Amino acid sequence: CASSLGVAGASYEQYF. This chain connects TRBV5-1 to TRBJ2-7, with 9 bases lining up with TRBD2. The CDR3 contains 16 residues. V shed 0 bases and J 0 bases; nucleotides not matched to a gene: 4. CDR1 and CDR2 from the germline V gene are SGHRS and YFSETQ.

J is TRBJ2-1 and V is TRBV6-4, with 8 bases fitting TRBD2. The CDR3 is 17 residues long. Germline V CDR1 and CDR2: MRHNA, SNTAGT. V trimming: 4 bases; J trimming: 2 bases; junction bases outside the gene matches: 10. CDR3: CASSAYLGRGAYNEQFF. Written as DNA, the CDR3 is TGTGCCAGCAGTGCCTACCTCGGGCGGGGGGCCTACAATGAGCAGTTCTTC.

This chain joins TRBV5-1 and TRBJ1-4; TRBD1 aligns across 8 bases. The junction had 11 bases not matched to a gene; V was cut back by 0 bases and J by 7 bases. The CDR3 loop spans 17 amino acids. The V gene's germline CDR1 is SGHRS and CDR2 YFSETQ. The CDR3: CASSLASAGGRGEKLFF. The CDR3 DNA follows: TGCGCCAGCAGCTTGGCATCGGCAGGGGGCAGGGGTGAAAAACTGTTTTTT.

The chain employs TRBV19 and TRBJ2-3; D is undetermined. Trimming left V 3 bases short and J 6 bases short, with 4 bases between. This CDR3 is 11 amino acids long. Germline CDR1 LNHDA, CDR2 SQIVND (reference sequence). In DNA, the CDR3 is TGTGCCAGTAGTATTGGGGATACGCAGTATTTT. Translating it yields CASSIGDTQYF.

This sequence joins TRBV28 and TRBJ2-7; 7 bases are a match to TRBD1. With 1 base clipped from V and 3 bases from J, the junction kept 3 bases outside the gene matches. CDR3 size: 14 residues. Germline V gives CDR1 MDHEN, CDR2 SYDVKM. In DNA, the CDR3 is TGTGCCAGCAGTTTATATGGGACAGACTACGAGCAGTACTTC. Protein product: CASSLYGTDYEQYF.

The V call is TRBV25-1, the J call TRBJ2-7; 8 positions agree with TRBD1. Germline CDR1 MGHDK, CDR2 SYGVNS. The V gene end was trimmed by 6 bases and the J gene end by 6 bases; junction bases not matched to a gene: 1. This CDR3 comprises 11 residues. CDR3 DNA: TGTGCCAGCAGGGACAGGGCCGAGCAGTACTTC. It encodes CASRDRAEQYF.

The V gene is TRBV6-5, the J gene TRBJ2-7; TRBD1 matches at 9 bases. The trim removed 5 bases at V and 4 bases at J, leaving 6 bases unmatched. Germline lookup yields CDR1 MNHEY and CDR2 SVGAGI. CDR3 length equals 14 residues. CDR3 nucleotide sequence: TGTGCCAGCAGTCGGGGACAGGGACTATACGAGCAGTACTTC. Translated, it gives CASSRGQGLYEQYF.

The chain has TRBV27 and TRBJ2-5; 7 bases are shared with TRBD2. V lost 4 bases and J lost 3; bases outside the gene matches: 8. CDR3 length: 15 residues. Germline lookup yields CDR1 MNHEY and CDR2 SMNVEV (reference sequence). The CDR3 nucleotides are TGTGCCAGCAGTTCCTCCGGGACTACTAAAGAGACCCAGTACTTC. Protein: CASSSSGTTKETQYF.

The rearrangement uses TRBV28 and TRBJ1-1; no reliable D call. This CDR3 region has 13 residues. Trimming cost V 2 bases and J 3 bases, with 7 bases left between them. Looked up from germline, CDR1 is MDHEN and CDR2 is SYDVKM. The CDR3 sequence: CASSLRPDTEAFF. The CDR3 DNA sequence: TGTGCCAGCAGTTTACGGCCAGACACTGAAGCTTTCTTT.

The V gene is TRBV5-1, the J gene TRBJ2-1; a weak D match, TRBD1 (6 bases). The germline CDR1 and CDR2 sequences are SGHRS and YFSETQ. V shed 4 bases and J shed 5 bases, with 16 bases lying between them. This CDR3 comprises 15 residues. This CDR3 reads CASSGQTGLNNEQFF. The CDR3 nucleotides read TGCGCCAGCAGCGGACAGACGGGGCTGAACAATGAGCAGTTCTTC.

The rearrangement uses TRBV6-1 and TRBJ1-5; D gene ambiguous. The CDR3 is made up of 13 amino acids. V lost 3 bases and J lost 6, with 9 bases in between. Looked up from germline, CDR1 is MNHNS and CDR2 is SASEGT. CDR3 bases: TGTGCCAGCAGTGAGGGAGAGGCTCAGCCCCAGCATTTT. Translated, it gives CASSEGEAQPQHF.

V usage is TRBV13 and J usage is TRBJ2-1, with 7 bases identical to TRBD2. V was pared by 2 bases and J by 2 bases, with 9 bases of the junction left unmatched. The CDR3 runs 17 residues. CDR1 is PRHDT, CDR2 FYEKMQ, per germline (reference sequence). The CDR3 region has the DNA TGTGCCAGCAGCTTATCCAGCGGGGCCTATACCTACAATGAGCAGTTCTTC. Translated: CASSLSSGAYTYNEQFF.